Below, 26 T cell receptor beta chains from the same sample are listed, as sequenced in a study of T cells in Graves' hyperthyroidism and ophthalmopathy. Amplification yielded TCR beta CDR3 regions, with RNA transcripts as the source. The HTBI primer set served for first-round RT-PCR of the TCR CDR3. MiXCR, applied by TCRdb to the multiplex PCR reads, yields one record per CDR3 protein. In the table there are 300,000 to 400,000 distinct CDR3 sequences, approximately 22% of which are singletons. Sequencing was performed on blood. These receptors all come from a woman in her forties or fifties with Graves' hyperthyroidism.

This clonotype was seen ten or more times. V is TRBV12-3 or TRBV12-4 and J is TRBJ1-5; a possible D gene is TRBD1 (5 bases). Trimming removed 2 bases at V and 3 bases at J, with 11 bases between. The CDR3 runs to 15 residues. DNA of the CDR3: TGTGCCAGCAGTTTACAGGAGGGGAACAATCAGCCCCAGCATTTT. This translates into CASSLQEGNNQPQHF.

The chain employs TRBV11-2 and TRBJ2-1; no clear D gene. The CDR3 spans 18 residues. Trimming cost V 1 base and J 0 bases, with 16 bases left between them. The germline V gene encodes CDR1 SGHAT and CDR2 FQNNGV. CDR3: CASSLVFGELTSYNEQFF. As DNA, the CDR3 is TGTGCCAGCAGCTTAGTCTTTGGCGAATTAACCTCCTACAATGAGCAGTTCTTC.

This sequence joins TRBV12-3 or TRBV12-4 and TRBJ1-2; 7 bases are a match to TRBD1. With V trimmed by 6 bases and J by 2 bases, 3 bases remained unmatched. CDR3 size: 13 residues. The CDR3 DNA follows: TGTGCCAGCAGCTCGACAGGGAACTATGGCTACACCTTC. It codes for CASSSTGNYGYTF.

Concerning this clonotype: A much larger clone sits a single nucleotide away, making a read error possible. The chain combines TRBV2 with TRBJ2-3, with 12 bases matching TRBD2. This CDR3 has 15 amino acids. Trimming took 5 bases from V and 5 from J; bases not matched to a gene: 5. Looked up from germline, CDR1 is SNHLY and CDR2 is FYNNEI. The CDR3 DNA reads TGTGCCAGCAGTCGGACTAGCGGGACCCTAGATACGCAGTATTTT. Protein: CASSRTSGTLDTQYF.

On this clonotype: A much larger clone is a single base away; this may be a read error. The CDR3 DNA is TGTGCCAGCAGTTTAGATAGGGGGGAGACCCAGTTCTTC. It is translated as CASSLDRGETQFF. V and J are TRBV28 and TRBJ2-5; D could derive from TRBD1 or TRBD2 (6 bases each). The J call is doubtful: the DNA matches TRBJ2-1 better. The CDR3 loop spans 13 amino acids. The germline gives CDR1 MDHEN, CDR2 SYDVKM.

J is TRBJ2-7 and V is TRBV7-9; no firm D call. This CDR3 spans 14 amino acids. CDR1 is SEHNR, CDR2 FQNEAQ, per germline (reference sequence). V was shortened by 1 base and J by 6 bases, with 13 bases between the two germline ends. CDR3 in amino acids: CASSLGVYEFEQYF. CDR3 bases: TGTGCCAGCAGCTTAGGGGTGTATGAATTCGAGCAGTACTTC.

This clonotype occurred many times. The V gene is TRBV28, the J gene TRBJ2-4; no firm D call. From germline, CDR1 is MDHEN and CDR2 SYDVKM. V lost 2 bases, J lost 7 bases, and 15 bases lay in between. This CDR3 contains 15 residues. CDR3 residues: CASSLQNPGVNIQYF. The CDR3 DNA is TGTGCCAGCAGTTTACAAAACCCGGGTGTGAACATTCAGTACTTC.

This clonotype was counted at least ten times. This chain connects TRBV20-1 to TRBJ2-7, with D perhaps given as TRBD1 or TRBD2 (5 bases each). Germline CDR1 DFQATT, CDR2 SNEGSKA (reference sequence). Trimming took 6 bases from V and 6 from J, leaving 12 bases between them. This CDR3 is 11 amino acids long. CDR3 loop: CSAGTPREQYF. The CDR3 DNA reads TGCAGTGCGGGGACCCCGCGCGAGCAGTACTTC.

This clonotype was detected only a few times. The chain combines TRBV19 with TRBJ2-6; 8 bases line up with TRBD1. Germline V gene lookup returns CDR1 LNHDA and CDR2 SQIVND (reference sequence). V was pared by 5 bases and J by 0 bases, with 6 bases of the junction left unmatched. The CDR3 covers 17 residues. The CDR3 DNA reads as TGTGCCAGTAGTTTCCGGGACAGGCACTCTGGGGCCAACGTCCTGACTTTC. Translating gives CASSFRDRHSGANVLTF.

This clonotype showed up many times. This chain uses TRBV6-1 with TRBJ2-3, with D possibly being TRBD1 or TRBD2 (7 bases each). Trimming took off 8 bases at V and 3 bases at J, with 18 bases between the two ends. CDR1 and CDR2 from the germline V gene are MNHNS and SASEGT. CDR3 length: 15 amino acids. The chain's CDR3 is CASGSGQGGTDTQYF. CDR3 in DNA: TGTGCCAGCGGCTCGGGCCAGGGGGGGACAGATACGCAGTATTTT.

The chain uses TRBV3-1 and TRBJ2-1, with D tentatively TRBD2 (6 bases). The CDR3 consists of 15 residues. V was cut by 3 bases and J by 8 bases, with 17 bases left in between. The V gene's germline CDR1 is LGHDT and CDR2 YNNKEL (reference sequence). The CDR3 is CASSQTHGRGHEQFF. Here the CDR3 DNA reads TGTGCCAGCAGCCAGACCCACGGGAGAGGTCATGAGCAGTTCTTC.

The genes are TRBV28 and TRBJ2-2; D uncertain. V was pared by 6 bases and J by 5 bases, with 19 bases between. Per germline, CDR1 MDHEN and CDR2 SYDVKM. The CDR3 is made up of 16 amino acids. The CDR3 nucleotides are TGTGCCAGCAGGAAAGAGTTATCTGTACCAACCGGGGAGCTGTTTTTT. Its translation is CASRKELSVPTGELFF.

This clonotype was seen many times. The J gene is TRBJ2-1, the V gene TRBV13; D might be TRBD1 (6 bases). This CDR3 has 16 residues. Germline lookup yields CDR1 PRHDT and CDR2 FYEKMQ (reference sequence). Trimming left V 6 bases short and J 6 bases short, with 21 bases between. CDR3: CASSPSGTSFFNEQFF. The CDR3, as DNA: TGTGCCAGCAGTCCAAGTGGGACATCTTTCTTCAATGAGCAGTTCTTC.

This clonotype was observed many times. The chain uses TRBV5-1 and TRBJ2-3, with a weak D call TRBD2 (5 bases). Germline CDR1 SGHRS, CDR2 YFSETQ. V was trimmed by 2 bases and J by 0 bases, leaving 10 bases between them. The CDR3 covers 15 residues. CDR3 nucleotides: TGCGCCAGCAGCTTATTAGGCGGGAGCACAGATACGCAGTATTTT. As protein: CASSLLGGSTDTQYF.

This chain uses TRBV20-1 with TRBJ2-1; TRBD1 is a possible D gene (6 bases). This CDR3 is built from 12 residues. With 6 bases removed from V and 6 bases from J, the gap between germline ends came to 12 bases. Germline CDR1 and CDR2: DFQATT and SNEGSKA (reference sequence). The CDR3 reads CSAIQGANEQFF. The CDR3, as DNA: TGCAGTGCCATACAGGGTGCCAATGAGCAGTTCTTC.

This clonotype was recorded many times. CDR3 residues: CASSLDGIDGSSYNEQFF. The CDR3 DNA sequence: TGTGCCAGCAGCTTAGATGGGATTGACGGCAGCTCCTACAATGAGCAGTTCTTC. This chain uses TRBV11-3 with TRBJ2-1; D unclear. The germline gives CDR1 SGHNT, CDR2 YENEEA. Trimming took 0 bases from V and 0 from J, leaving 15 bases between them. The CDR3 has 18 amino acids.

This clonotype was detected many times. The gene calls are TRBV7-6 and TRBJ2-7, with 11 bases lining up with TRBD2. The CDR3 is 15 amino acids. Germline V gives CDR1 SGHVS, CDR2 FNYEAQ. J was trimmed by 3 bases and V by 5 bases; bases with no gene match: 6. For the CDR3, the DNA is TGTGCCAGCAGCACCGGGACTAGCGGTTACTACGAGCAGTACTTC. Encoded protein: CASSTGTSGYYEQYF.

This clonotype was observed at least ten times. V usage is TRBV11-2 and J usage is TRBJ2-3, with 9 bases fitting TRBD1. The junction had 12 bases not matched to a gene; V was cut back by 5 bases and J by 6 bases. The CDR3 extends over 16 amino acids. Germline V gene sequence: CDR1 SGHAT, CDR2 FQNNGV. The CDR3 nucleotides are TGTGCCAGCAGCGGCTCCGGGACAGGGTGGCGGGATACGCAGTATTTT. Protein: CASSGSGTGWRDTQYF.

This clonotype was recorded many times. V gene TRBV6-6 combines with J gene TRBJ1-2, with D tentatively TRBD1 (6 bases). The CDR3 length is 14 residues. CDR1 is MNHNY, CDR2 SVGAGI, per germline (reference sequence). The germline V and J ends were trimmed by 0 bases and 4 bases, with 9 bases remaining between them. The CDR3 nucleotides are TGTGCCAGCAGTTACTCAGGGGGAATCTATGGCTACACCTTC. It specifies CASSYSGGIYGYTF.

This clonotype occurred many times. The CDR3: CASSLWKGVAGGWNEQFF. In DNA, the CDR3 is TGTGCCAGCAGCTTATGGAAAGGAGTAGCGGGGGGGTGGAATGAGCAGTTCTTC. The chain couples TRBV5-5 to TRBJ2-1, with 11 positions matching TRBD2. The CDR3 consists of 18 residues. V shed 2 bases and J 7 bases; nucleotides not matched to a gene: 14. From germline, CDR1 is SGHKS and CDR2 YYEKEE (reference sequence).

This clonotype was counted ten times or more. V usage is TRBV2 and J usage is TRBJ2-5; a possible D gene is TRBD2 (5 bases). V was clipped by 6 bases and J by 4 bases, with 15 bases between them. The germline CDR1 and CDR2 sequences are SNHLY and FYNNEI. This CDR3 contains 14 residues. For the CDR3, the DNA is TGTGCCAGCAGCCGATCACGGGAAGGAGAGACCCAGTACTTC. Amino acids: CASSRSREGETQYF.

In this sample, this clonotype turned up many times. The chain couples TRBV29-1 to TRBJ1-1, with a weak D call TRBD1 (5 bases). Trimming stripped 3 bases from V and 5 bases from J, with 10 bases between. CDR1 is SQVTM and CDR2 is ANQGSEA in the germline V gene. The CDR3 is made up of 12 amino acids. The CDR3, as DNA: TGCAGCGTTGACCGGGGGTCGACTGAAGCTTTCTTT. Amino acids: CSVDRGSTEAFF.

This clonotype has a handful of counts. The chain has TRBV29-1 and TRBJ2-1; 9 bases are a match to TRBD2. CDR1 is SQVTM and CDR2 is ANQGSEA in the germline V gene. The CDR3 extends over 14 amino acids. Trimming took 2 bases from V and 4 from J; bases not matched to a gene: 3. The CDR3 protein is CSVESLAGYNEQFF. The CDR3 DNA is TGCAGCGTTGAAAGTCTAGCGGGGTACAATGAGCAGTTCTTC.

This clonotype was detected a few times. This chain joins TRBV5-4 and TRBJ2-2; TRBD2 matches 10 bases. The J segment lost 2 bases and the V segment lost 2 bases, leaving 6 bases of the junction unmatched. Germline V gives CDR1 SGHNT, CDR2 YYREEE (reference sequence). The CDR3 contains 17 residues. The CDR3 nucleotides are TGTGCCAGCAGCTTAGGTAGCGGGGGGACAAACACCGGGGAGCTGTTTTTT. Translating it yields CASSLGSGGTNTGELFF.

This clonotype has more than one count but fewer than ten. The chain links TRBV9 to TRBJ2-6; the D gene is possibly TRBD2 (6 bases). Trimming cost V 0 bases and J 3 bases, with 10 bases left between them. The CDR3 is 16 amino acids. Per the germline V gene, CDR1 is SGDLS and CDR2 is YYNGEE. DNA of the CDR3: TGTGCCAGCAGCGTAGGTGGAGCGGGTGGGGCCAACGTCCTGACTTTC. It specifies CASSVGGAGGANVLTF.

This rearrangement joins TRBV7-2 to TRBJ2-1, with D perhaps TRBD2 (6 bases). V lost 7 bases and J lost 8, with 18 bases in between. CDR1 and CDR2 (germline): SGHTA, FQGNSA. The CDR3 consists of 14 residues. This CDR3 is CASNIVLARHEQFF. The CDR3 DNA follows: TGTGCCAGCAACATTGTGCTAGCGAGACATGAGCAGTTCTTC.